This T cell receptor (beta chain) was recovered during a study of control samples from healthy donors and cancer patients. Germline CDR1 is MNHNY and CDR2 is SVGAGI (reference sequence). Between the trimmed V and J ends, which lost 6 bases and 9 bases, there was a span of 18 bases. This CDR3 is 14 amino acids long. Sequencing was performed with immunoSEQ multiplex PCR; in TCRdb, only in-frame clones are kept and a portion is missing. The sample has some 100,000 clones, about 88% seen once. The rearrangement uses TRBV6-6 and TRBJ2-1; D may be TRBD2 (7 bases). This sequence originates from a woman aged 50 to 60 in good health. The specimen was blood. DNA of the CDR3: TGTGCCAGCAGGGCGGAGGGGGGGAATGGTGAGCAGTTCTTC. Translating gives CASRAEGGNGEQFF.